This is a list of T cell receptor beta chains from one sample in a study of shared clonotypes between healthy human individuals. TCRdb's table, derived via immunoSEQ multiplex PCR, lists solely in-frame clones and lacks some. The sample contains roughly 2,000,000 clones, over 85% of which appear only once. Specimen: naive CD8+ T cells sorted from blood. Source of these receptors: a man aged 18 to 29 in good health. Both conserved end residues are part of each CDR3. D genes are given only for firm matches. Clone sizes are given selectively: once, few, many, or a class where the clone is expanded.

CDR3 DNA | CDR3 protein | J gene | V gene | D gene | clone size
TGTGCCACCGACCTTAGCGGGGGAACAGATACGCAGTATTTT | CATDLSGGTDTQYF | TRBJ2-3 | TRBV6-6 | TRBD2 | NA
TGTGCCAGCAGCTTAGCGGGACGCAATCGAGAGACCCAGTACTTC | CASSLAGRNRETQYF | TRBJ2-5 | TRBV7-9 | NA | once
TGTGCCAGCAGCGTAGATGGGCTAGCGAGCTACGAGCAGTACTTC | CASSVDGLASYEQYF | TRBJ2-7 | TRBV9 | NA | NA
TGTGCCAGCAGACCCCGGACTAGCGAGACCCAGTACTTC | CASRPRTSETQYF | TRBJ2-5 | TRBV6-5 | TRBD2 | NA
TGTGCCAGCAGCTTAGATCCATACCCGGGGGAAGGACCGAACGAGCAGTACTTC | CASSLDPYPGEGPNEQYF | TRBJ2-7 | TRBV11-3 | NA | NA
TGCGCCAGCAGCTTACGACAGTTTACCGGGGAACTGTTTTTT | CASSLRQFTGELFF | TRBJ2-2 | TRBV4-1 | NA | NA
TGTGCCAGCAGTGCCAGGGATGACGAGCAGTTCTTC | CASSARDDEQFF | TRBJ2-1 | TRBV27 | NA | NA
TGTGCCAGCAGCCAATGGACTAGCCATCAAGAGACCCAGTACTTC | CASSQWTSHQETQYF | TRBJ2-5 | TRBV4-2 | TRBD2 | NA
TGTGCCAGCAGCCCGGTTGAAATTTATGCTTTCTTT | CASSPVEIYAFF | TRBJ1-1 | TRBV7-9 | NA | NA
TGTGCCAGCAGGCCTCCGGGACAGGGGAATCAAGAGACCCAGTACTTC | CASRPPGQGNQETQYF | TRBJ2-5 | TRBV6-6 | TRBD1 | once
TGTGCCAGCAGCTTCACCCATCTCGGGACAGATTACGAGCAGTACTTC | CASSFTHLGTDYEQYF | TRBJ2-7 | TRBV5-6 | TRBD1 | NA
TGTGCCAGCAGCTTAACGCCAGGGATACTCAATCAGCCCCAGCATTTT | CASSLTPGILNQPQHF | TRBJ1-5 | TRBV7-2 | NA | NA
TGCGCCAGCAGCCAAAGGGGACTAGGATCCTACGAGCAGTACTTC | CASSQRGLGSYEQYF | TRBJ2-7 | TRBV4-3 | TRBD2 | once
TGCGCCAGCACAGACAGGGGAGGCGGCCACGAGCAGTACTTC | CASTDRGGGHEQYF | TRBJ2-7 | TRBV5-1 | TRBD1 | NA
TGTGCTAGTGGTTTGGATCTGGAAAACACAGATACGCAGTATTTT | CASGLDLENTDTQYF | TRBJ2-3 | TRBV12-5 | NA | NA
TGCGCCAGCACCCTTTTGGCGGATTACAATGAGCAGTTCTTC | CASTLLADYNEQFF | TRBJ2-1 | TRBV10-1 | NA | NA
TGTGCCAGCAGTCTGCTCCGAGGAGAGGGTGAGACCCAGTACTTC | CASSLLRGEGETQYF | TRBJ2-5 | TRBV27 | NA | once
TGTGCCAGCAGCTTAGGACAGGGGGACGAGCAGTACTTC | CASSLGQGDEQYF | TRBJ2-7 | TRBV5-6 | TRBD1 | NA
TGTGCCAGCAGCTTAGCGCTGGACGCAACCTACGAGCAGTACTTC | CASSLALDATYEQYF | TRBJ2-7 | TRBV7-9 | NA | NA
TGCGCCAGCAGCTACTCCCCAGGCGCCTACGAGCAGTACTTC | CASSYSPGAYEQYF | TRBJ2-7 | TRBV4-1 | NA | NA
TGCGCCAGCAGTGAGTGGGATGTCTACGAGCAGTACTTC | CASSEWDVYEQYF | TRBJ2-7 | TRBV10-2 | NA | NA
TGTGCCAGTAGCCCCGCGGGGAGCTCCTACGAGCAGTACTTC | CASSPAGSSYEQYF | TRBJ2-7 | TRBV19 | NA | NA
TGCGCCAGCAGCCAAGCAGGGGGAAGTGAGCAGTTCTTC | CASSQAGGSEQFF | TRBJ2-1 | TRBV4-1 | TRBD1 | once
TGTGCCAGCAGCTTAGAAGCGGGGCAAGAGACCCAGTACTTC | CASSLEAGQETQYF | TRBJ2-5 | TRBV7-9 | TRBD2 | NA
TGTGCCAGCAGCCTCACAATAACCACAGGGGAAGGGGGCTATGGCTACACCTTC | CASSLTITTGEGGYGYTF | TRBJ1-2 | TRBV7-2 | TRBD1 | NA
TGTGCCAGCTCTCCATCCCCAGGGGGAGAGACCCAGTACTTC | CASSPSPGGETQYF | TRBJ2-5 | TRBV6-6 | TRBD1 | NA
TGTGCCATCAGTGAGGAAATGAACACTGAAGCTTTCTTT | CAISEEMNTEAFF | TRBJ1-1 | TRBV10-3 | NA | once
TGTGCCAGCCGTTCTGGCAGATACACAGATACGCAGTATTTT | CASRSGRYTDTQYF | TRBJ2-3 | TRBV7-9 | NA | NA
TGTGCCAGCAGCCCTGAGGGGGGCCTGAACACTGAAGCTTTCTTT | CASSPEGGLNTEAFF | TRBJ1-1 | TRBV7-9 | NA | NA
TGTGCCAGCAGTGAGTGGAGAGGAGCTGACTACACCTTC | CASSEWRGADYTF | TRBJ1-2 | TRBV2 | NA | once
TGTGCCAGCAGCCTTGGCGACCCGCTCGGGACTTGGTTT | CASSLGDPLGTWF | TRBJ2-3 | TRBV5-8 | NA | NA
TGTGCCAGCAGCTACGGTGAGGGCTTCGAGCAGTACTTC | CASSYGEGFEQYF | TRBJ2-7 | TRBV7-3 | NA | NA
TGTGCCAGTAGTATGAGATGGGGGGCGCCTGACACCGGGGAGCTGTTTTTT | CASSMRWGAPDTGELFF | TRBJ2-2 | TRBV19 | NA | NA
TGTGCCAGCAGTCAGGGGGATTTCGCTGAAGCTTTCTTT | CASSQGDFAEAFF | TRBJ1-1 | TRBV6-1 | TRBD1 | NA
TGTGCCAGCAGTGAACCCGGACAGGAAAGCTATGGCTACACCTTC | CASSEPGQESYGYTF | TRBJ1-2 | TRBV25-1 | TRBD1 | once
TGTGCCAGTAGTATTAAACTTAACCCGGGACAGGGAGCCGCTGGAAACACCATATATTTT | CASSIKLNPGQGAAGNTIYF | TRBJ1-3 | TRBV19 | TRBD1 | NA
TGCGCCAGCAGTTTGGTGGGACAGGGAGACGAGCAGTACTTC | CASSLVGQGDEQYF | TRBJ2-7 | TRBV5-1 | TRBD1 | NA
TGCGCCAGCAGCCAAGTCTACGAGCGGGTAACCCTCGGCGATGAGCAGTTCTTC | CASSQVYERVTLGDEQFF | TRBJ2-1 | TRBV4-3 | NA | NA
TGTGCCAGCAGCTTAGCGGAGGGGGGCTACTACAATGAGCAGTTCTTC | CASSLAEGGYYNEQFF | TRBJ2-1 | TRBV11-2 | NA | NA
TGTGCCAGCAGTTACTCGATCTGGACAGGGGGCTACGAGCAGTACTTC | CASSYSIWTGGYEQYF | TRBJ2-7 | TRBV6-6 | TRBD1 | NA
TGCAGCGTTTTGTTGACCGGGGAGCTGTTTTTT | CSVLLTGELFF | TRBJ2-2 | TRBV29-1 | NA | NA
TGTGCCAGCAGCTTAACTAGTCAAGATACGCAGTATTTT | CASSLTSQDTQYF | TRBJ2-3 | TRBV5-6 | NA | NA
TGCAGCGTTGCCGGGACAGCAGCCAAAAACATTCAGTACTTC | CSVAGTAAKNIQYF | TRBJ2-4 | TRBV29-1 | TRBD1 | NA
TGTGCCAGCAGCTCCATCACGGAACGCAGGGGGTCAATAGATGAGCAGTTCTTC | CASSSITERRGSIDEQFF | TRBJ2-1 | TRBV13 | TRBD1 | NA
TGTGCCATCAGTGAGTCCGCGGCTAGCGGGAGGCTGGGAGAGACCCAGTACTTC | CAISESAASGRLGETQYF | TRBJ2-5 | TRBV10-3 | TRBD2 | NA
TGCAGCGTAACGTATCAGGGACTTTTTGACAATGAGCAGTTCTTC | CSVTYQGLFDNEQFF | TRBJ2-1 | TRBV29-1 | NA | NA
TGTGCCAGCAGCTTATACTCCAGCGGGAGTTACAATGAGCAGTTCTTC | CASSLYSSGSYNEQFF | TRBJ2-1 | TRBV7-9 | TRBD2 | NA
TGTGCCAGCAGCTTAGCGGCCAGCATGAACACTGAAGCTTTCTTT | CASSLAASMNTEAFF | TRBJ1-1 | TRBV11-2 | NA | NA
TGTGCCACCAGCACCACTAGCGGGAGTTGGTACGAGCAGTACTTC | CATSTTSGSWYEQYF | TRBJ2-7 | TRBV15 | TRBD2 | NA
TGTGCCAGCAGCTTGGGGGGGTCACCGGGACTAGCGGGTTCTGTCTACGAGCAGTACTTC | CASSLGGSPGLAGSVYEQYF | TRBJ2-7 | TRBV5-4 | TRBD2 | NA
TGTGCCAGCAGCTTGGGACAGGGGGCGAGGTACGAGCAGTACTTC | CASSLGQGARYEQYF | TRBJ2-7 | TRBV7-9 | TRBD1 | NA
TGTGCCAGCAGCTTAGCGGCTGCCTACAATGAGCAGTTCTTC | CASSLAAAYNEQFF | TRBJ2-1 | TRBV6-5 | NA | NA
TGCGCCAGCAGCCAACCCCTAGGACAGGGCTCCTACAATGAGCAGTTCTTC | CASSQPLGQGSYNEQFF | TRBJ2-1 | TRBV4-1 | TRBD1 | NA